These 27 T cell receptor beta chains originate from one sample sequenced in a study of a mutant IDH1 vaccine in newly diagnosed glioma. Their antigens remain unidentified. Data came from immunoSEQ multiplex PCR; TCRdb stores just in-frame clones and leaves some out. The sample records approximately 50,000 clones, approximately 87% being singletons. Time point of the sample: week 35, safety follow-up. Every vaccination contained 300 ug of the mutant IDH1 20-mer peptide and was paired with topical imiquimod. The sequences come from PBMCs, collected from a glioma patient whose treatment included an IDH1 peptide vaccine. The receptors were sampled from a man in his forties or fifties with glioma.

The chain couples TRBV15 to TRBJ1-3, with D maybe TRBD1 (5 bases). This CDR3 region has 18 residues. V was cut by 0 bases and J by 0 bases, with 15 bases left in between. The germline V gene encodes CDR1 LNHNV and CDR2 YYDKDF (reference sequence). The CDR3 loop is CATSRDPGTRSSGNTIYF. The DNA of the CDR3 is TGTGCCACCAGCAGAGATCCCGGGACTCGAAGCTCTGGAAACACCATATATTTT.

The chain carries TRBV5-1 and TRBJ1-1; D uncertain. CDR3 length: 13 amino acids. Trimming took 5 bases from V and 4 from J, leaving 12 bases between them. CDR1 SGHRS and CDR2 YFSETQ come from the germline V gene. CDR3 in DNA: TGCGCCAGCAGATCGGGGAGTGGCACTGAAGCTTTCTTT. This encodes CASRSGSGTEAFF.

The count of this clone is one. The chain is built from TRBV2 and TRBJ2-3; D not resolved. Germline CDR1 is SNHLY and CDR2 is FYNNEI. Between the trimmed V and J ends, which lost 7 bases and 2 bases, there was a span of 10 bases. CDR3 length: 13 amino acids. The CDR3 loop is CASKFQSTDTQYF. The CDR3 region has the DNA TGTGCCAGCAAATTCCAGTCCACAGATACGCAGTATTTT.

In this sample, this clone turned up a few times. The gene calls are TRBV13 and TRBJ2-2; either TRBD1 or TRBD2 may supply D (6 bases each). Trimming took off 3 bases at V and 5 bases at J, with 10 bases between the two ends. The germline gives CDR1 PRHDT, CDR2 FYEKMQ (reference sequence). This CDR3 is 14 amino acids long. This CDR3 is CASSFKGGTGELFF. CDR3 DNA: TGTGCCAGCAGCTTCAAGGGGGGAACCGGGGAGCTGTTTTTT.

There are a few counts of this clone. V and J are TRBV21-1 and TRBJ1-2. TRBV21-1 is termed a pseudogene. The CDR3 runs 12 residues. The CDR3 DNA sequence: TGTGCCAGCCTACCCGTATGGGAAGGCTACACCTTC. Residues: CASLPVWEGYTF.

This clone showed up just once. The chain combines TRBV30 with TRBJ2-1; D remains unclear. The ends were cut back, 2 bases at V and 5 bases at J, with 7 bases in the middle. The V gene's germline CDR1 is GTSNPN and CDR2 SVGIG (reference sequence). This CDR3 contains 12 residues. The CDR3 region has the DNA TGTGCCTGGAGTCCCCAAGACAATGAGCAGTTCTTC. This sequence encodes CAWSPQDNEQFF.

This clone was detected once. The rearrangement links TRBV7-8 to TRBJ2-1, with D tentatively TRBD2 (6 bases). The CDR3 loop spans 14 amino acids. The V gene lost 6 bases and the J gene lost 9 bases, with 18 bases spanning the gap. Per the germline V gene, CDR1 is SGHVS and CDR2 is FQNEAQ. The CDR3 DNA is TGTGCCAGCAGTCCCACTGCGGGAACGACTGAGCAGTTCTTC. Protein sequence: CASSPTAGTTEQFF.

The chain employs TRBV6-4 and TRBJ2-1; D gene ambiguous. Germline V CDR1 and CDR2: MRHNA, SNTAGT. V dropped 6 bases and J dropped 0 bases, with 9 bases sitting between them. CDR3 length equals 14 residues. CDR3 DNA: TGTGCCAGCAGAATGGGTAGCTCCTACAATGAGCAGTTCTTC. This translates into CASRMGSSYNEQFF.

V and J are TRBV5-1 and TRBJ2-3; tentative D call: TRBD2 (6 bases). Trimming stripped 3 bases from V and 5 bases from J, with 16 bases between. Germline lookup yields CDR1 SGHRS and CDR2 YFSETQ. The CDR3 runs to 15 residues. CDR3 DNA sequence: TGCGCCAGCAGCTACGCAGACTCCGGGGGAGATACGCAGTATTTT. Translated, it gives CASSYADSGGDTQYF.

This clone is medium-sized within its sample. The chain carries TRBV4-2 and TRBJ2-7, with 12 bases lining up with TRBD2. The CDR3 sequence is 16 residues long. CDR1 is LGHNA, CDR2 YNFKEQ, per germline. Losses at the gene ends were 2 bases for V and 7 bases for J; bases not matched to a gene: 9. This CDR3 is CASSQLLAGGNREQYF. CDR3 nucleotides: TGTGCCAGCAGCCAATTACTAGCGGGAGGCAACAGGGAGCAGTACTTC.

This sequence joins TRBV9 and TRBJ2-2; TRBD2 aligns across 12 bases. The germline gives CDR1 SGDLS, CDR2 YYNGEE. V was clipped by 5 bases and J by 2 bases; unmatched bases: 10. The CDR3 is 18 residues long. CDR3 in amino acids: CASSTTSGRPFNTGELFF. CDR3 DNA sequence: TGTGCCAGCAGTACCACTAGCGGGAGGCCCTTTAACACCGGGGAGCTGTTTTTT.

This sequence joins TRBV27 and TRBJ2-7; D uncertain. Germline CDR1 MNHEY, CDR2 SMNVEV (reference sequence). The germline V and J ends were trimmed by 3 bases and 3 bases, with 9 bases remaining between them. CDR3 length equals 13 residues. Written as DNA, the CDR3 is TGTGCCAGCAGTTTCGGACCCAACTACGAGCAGTACTTC. The encoded protein is CASSFGPNYEQYF.

The chain recombines TRBV7-2 with TRBJ2-1; 9 bases are shared with TRBD2. This CDR3 has 16 amino acids. Germline V gene data show CDR1 as SGHTA and CDR2 as FQGNSA. V lost 4 bases and J lost 6; bases outside the gene matches: 10. CDR3 protein: CASSSNLAGGPNEQFF. The CDR3, as DNA: TGTGCCAGCAGCTCCAACCTCGCGGGAGGGCCCAATGAGCAGTTCTTC.

The V gene is TRBV5-1, the J gene TRBJ1-1; D remains ambiguous. Germline V lookup: CDR1 SGHRS, CDR2 YFSETQ. Trimming shortened V by 0 bases and J by 1 base, and 7 bases separated the two germline ends. This CDR3 region has 14 residues. The CDR3 loop reads CASSLAPGNTEAFF. For the CDR3, the DNA is TGCGCCAGCAGCTTGGCTCCTGGGAACACTGAAGCTTTCTTT.

The chain joins TRBV11-2 to TRBJ2-7; no firm D call. Looked up from germline, CDR1 is SGHAT and CDR2 is FQNNGV. This CDR3 contains 12 residues. Trimming took off 5 bases at V and 6 bases at J, with 11 bases between the two ends. In nucleotides, the CDR3 is TGTGCCAGCAGCCCTACCCCCGCCGAGCAGTACTTC. Translating gives CASSPTPAEQYF.

The chain has TRBV5-7 and TRBJ1-1; D is ambiguous. TRBV5-7 carries the ORF label, with uncertain function. The CDR3 runs 15 residues. Trimming removed 1 base at V and 1 base at J, with 11 bases between. The CDR3 region is CASSLIEGPNTEAFF. As DNA, the CDR3 is TGTGCCAGCAGCTTGATAGAGGGTCCGAACACTGAAGCTTTCTTT.

Only a few counts were recorded for this clone. The chain carries TRBV27 and TRBJ2-7; D might be TRBD2 (6 bases). Trimming pared 5 bases from V and 3 bases from J, leaving 14 bases between. The CDR3 is 14 amino acids. Germline CDR1 MNHEY, CDR2 SMNVEV (reference sequence). The CDR3 sequence: CASSPPGSNYEQYF. CDR3 bases: TGTGCCAGCAGTCCGCCCGGGAGTAACTACGAGCAGTACTTC.

This clone was counted a few times. The V gene is TRBV5-1, the J gene TRBJ1-2; D ambiguous. V was cut by 6 bases and J by 2 bases, with 17 bases left in between. The germline gives CDR1 SGHRS, CDR2 YFSETQ. This CDR3 comprises 15 residues. The CDR3 loop reads CASTFGISSNYGYTF. The DNA of the CDR3 is TGCGCCAGCACTTTCGGGATCTCCTCAAACTATGGCTACACCTTC. Complete variable domain (other parts from reference TRBV5-1 and TRBJ1-2): KAGVTQTPRYLIKTRGQQVTLSCSPISGHRSVSWYQQTPGQGLQFLFEYFSETQRNKGNFPGRFSGRQFSNSRSEMNVSTLELGDSALYLCASTFGISSNYGYTFGSGTRLTVV.

The CDR3 loop reads CASRGGVYSNQPQHF. In DNA, the CDR3 is TGTGCCAGCAGGGGCGGTGTCTATAGCAATCAGCCCCAGCATTTT. V usage is TRBV27 and J usage is TRBJ1-5; the D is unclear. Germline loops: CDR1 MNHEY, CDR2 SMNVEV (reference sequence). This CDR3 spans 15 amino acids. The ends were cut back, 6 bases at V and 0 bases at J, with 12 bases in the middle.

This clone was picked up a small number of times. The genes are TRBV28 and TRBJ1-1; D call uncertain. The CDR3 is 12 residues long. Per the germline V gene, CDR1 is MDHEN and CDR2 is SYDVKM. V lost 7 bases to trimming and J lost 1 base, with 7 bases between them. Written as DNA, the CDR3 is TGTGCCAGCACCAGTTCGAACACTGAAGCTTTCTTT. This sequence encodes CASTSSNTEAFF.

The rearrangement links TRBV7-9 to TRBJ1-4; D is possibly TRBD1 (5 bases). Deletions cut 6 bases from V and 8 bases from J, with 13 bases between. The CDR3 contains 13 residues. Germline V gives CDR1 SEHNR, CDR2 FQNEAQ (reference sequence). The CDR3 sequence: CASSEPTEEKLFF. CDR3 DNA: TGTGCCAGCAGTGAACCGACAGAAGAAAAACTGTTTTTT.

The chain has TRBV5-1 and TRBJ1-4; D possibly corresponds to TRBD1 (5 bases). Germline loops: CDR1 SGHRS, CDR2 YFSETQ. The CDR3 totals 14 residues. Trimming shortened V by 4 bases and J by 6 bases, and 13 bases separated the two germline ends. The CDR3 DNA sequence: TGCGCCAGCAGCCGGGAGGGGTTGGATGAAAAACTGTTTTTT. Amino acids: CASSREGLDEKLFF. Looking up the rest from reference TRBV5-1 and TRBJ1-4 gives the full variable domain: KAGVTQTPRYLIKTRGQQVTLSCSPISGHRSVSWYQQTPGQGLQFLFEYFSETQRNKGNFPGRFSGRQFSNSRSEMNVSTLELGDSALYLCASSREGLDEKLFFGSGTQLSVL.

This sequence joins TRBV4-1 and TRBJ2-5; 7 bases match TRBD2. The germline CDR1 and CDR2 sequences are MGHRA and YSYEKL. The length of the CDR3 is 17 residues. V was clipped by 1 base and J by 4 bases; unmatched bases: 12. For the CDR3, the DNA is TGCGCCAGCAGCCAAGTGGCGAGACGAGGGAGGGCAGAGACCCAGTACTTC. This translates into CASSQVARRGRAETQYF.

This chain connects TRBV5-1 to TRBJ1-2, with 10 nucleotides matching TRBD1. This CDR3 contains 14 residues. V lost 5 bases and J lost 7; bases outside the gene matches: 8. CDR1 is SGHRS, CDR2 YFSETQ, per germline. The chain's CDR3 is CASRGQGSQGGYTF. Here the CDR3 DNA reads TGCGCCAGCAGGGGACAGGGGTCGCAGGGTGGCTACACCTTC.

The J gene is TRBJ2-7, the V gene TRBV19, with a weak D call TRBD2 (5 bases). The ends were cut back, 2 bases at V and 6 bases at J, with 11 bases in the middle. Germline V gene sequence: CDR1 LNHDA, CDR2 SQIVND (reference sequence). This CDR3 has 13 amino acids. The CDR3 region has the DNA TGTGCCAGTAGTATATCCGGCGGGTCCGAGCAGTACTTC. This encodes CASSISGGSEQYF. Together with reference TRBV19 and TRBJ2-7, the CDR3 gives the full variable domain: DGGITQSPKYLFRKEGQNVTLSCEQNLNHDAMYWYRQDPGQGLRLIYYSQIVNDFQKGDIAEGYSVSREKKESFPLTVTSAQKNPTAFYLCASSISGGSEQYFGPGTRLTVT.

The chain links TRBV4-1 to TRBJ1-1, with 7 nucleotides matching TRBD1. Germline V CDR1 and CDR2: MGHRA, YSYEKL. The CDR3 has 15 amino acids. J was trimmed by 3 bases and V by 4 bases; bases with no gene match: 8. The CDR3 DNA sequence: TGCGCCAGCAGCCTCCAGGGGGGATGGGACACTGAAGCTTTCTTT. Its protein is CASSLQGGWDTEAFF.

The rearrangement uses TRBV7-2 and TRBJ2-5; 7 bases are shared with TRBD2. V lost 5 bases to trimming and J lost 4 bases; unmatched junction nucleotides: 7. The CDR3 has 14 residues. Per germline, CDR1 SGHTA and CDR2 FQGNSA. CDR3 residues: CASSVGGVGETQYF. The CDR3 coding sequence is TGTGCCAGCAGCGTGGGAGGGGTTGGAGAGACCCAGTACTTC.